This is a list of T cell receptor beta chains from one sample in a study of T cells after yellow fever vaccination. A single record per CDR3 protein comes from TCRdb applying MiXCR to the 5' RACE reads. The table has under 600,000 distinct CDR3 sequences, roughly a fifth seen once. This specimen consisted of PBMCs, obtained roughly 20 days after the first yellow fever vaccination. The receptor source for this set is a man aged 18-30 years who received the YFV17D yellow fever vaccine. Both conserved end residues are part of each CDR3. The D gene is left open where the match is weak. Only some rows state a clone size, as once, few, many or a class for expanded clones.

D gene	V gene	clone size	J gene	CDR3 protein	CDR3 DNA
-	TRBV7-8	few	TRBJ2-1	CASSFEGFSEQFF	TGTGCCAGCAGCTTCGAGGGGTTTAGTGAGCAGTTCTTC
TRBD1	TRBV6-1	-	TRBJ1-2	CAIRSDRGFYGYTF	TGTGCCATACGGTCCGACAGGGGGTTTTATGGCTACACCTTC
TRBD1	TRBV6-1	few	TRBJ2-1	CASRLTGQTDNEQFF	TGTGCCAGCAGACTCACGGGACAGACAGACAATGAGCAGTTCTTC
TRBD1	TRBV6-2/TRBV6-3	few	TRBJ1-1	CASTPSDRDYTEAFF	TGTGCCAGCACCCCCTCGGACAGGGATTACACTGAAGCTTTCTTT
TRBD2	TRBV7-6	few	TRBJ2-5	CASSLDGGTQETQYF	TGTGCCAGCAGCTTGGACGGGGGGACTCAAGAGACCCAGTACTTC
-	TRBV19	few	TRBJ2-3	CASSSRLNLDTQYF	TGTGCCAGTAGTTCCAGGCTGAATCTAGATACGCAGTATTTT
-	TRBV2	once	TRBJ2-1	CASTGAYEQFF	TGTGCCAGCACGGGGGCATACGAGCAGTTCTTC
-	TRBV7-9	-	TRBJ2-5	CASSLFGGGQETQYF	TGTGCCAGCAGCTTGTTCGGGGGTGGGCAAGAGACCCAGTACTTC
TRBD2	TRBV6-4	many	TRBJ2-3	CASSDGGGTTDTQYF	TGTGCCAGCAGTGACGGGGGGGGGACCACAGATACGCAGTATTTT
-	TRBV20-1	-	TRBJ2-7	CSASKGLDIYEQYF	TGCAGTGCTAGTAAGGGGCTAGACATATACGAGCAGTACTTC
TRBD2	TRBV30	-	TRBJ2-1	CGLAGGSSYNEQFF	TGCGGGCTAGCGGGGGGAAGCTCCTACAATGAGCAGTTCTTC
-	TRBV7-6	-	TRBJ2-2	CASSLSVGAGELFF	TGTGCCAGCAGCTTATCGGTGGGGGCCGGGGAGCTGTTTTTT
TRBD1	TRBV19	-	TRBJ1-2	CASTPDRGYGYTF	TGTGCCAGTACCCCTGACAGGGGCTATGGCTACACCTTC
-	TRBV5-1	-	TRBJ1-2	CASSLGDTSSDYGYTF	TGCGCCAGCAGCTTGGGGGACACCTCCTCAGACTATGGCTACACCTTC
-	TRBV6-5	few	TRBJ1-1	CASSEQGRAFF	TGTGCCAGCAGTGAACAGGGTCGAGCTTTCTTT
TRBD2	TRBV4-1	-	TRBJ2-1	CASSPTSGGAKQFF	TGCGCCAGCAGCCCAACTAGCGGGGGGGCAAAGCAGTTCTTC
-	TRBV5-4	few	TRBJ2-7	CASSYRDVAYEQYF	TGTGCCAGCAGCTACCGGGACGTAGCCTACGAGCAGTACTTC
-	TRBV5-1	few	TRBJ2-7	CASSRNRGESPYEQYF	TGCGCCAGCAGCCGAAACCGTGGGGAGAGCCCCTACGAGCAGTACTTC
-	TRBV7-2	-	TRBJ1-6	CASSSTGSGTYNSPLHF	TGTGCCAGCAGCTCGACGGGGTCCGGGACCTATAATTCACCCCTCCACTTT
-	TRBV5-1	few	TRBJ1-1	CASSLRPRDTAEAFF	TGCGCCAGCAGCTTAAGACCCCGGGACACCGCTGAAGCTTTCTTT
-	TRBV6-1	-	TRBJ1-5	CATQGFSNQPQHF	TGTGCCACACAGGGATTTAGCAATCAGCCCCAGCATTTT
TRBD2	TRBV7-9	-	TRBJ2-5	CASTRWAGGYQETQYF	TGTGCCAGCACCAGGTGGGCGGGGGGGTACCAAGAGACCCAGTACTTC
-	TRBV12-3/TRBV12-4	-	TRBJ2-7	CASSPHPDYEQYF	TGTGCCAGCAGCCCTCACCCAGATTACGAGCAGTACTTC
TRBD1	TRBV27	few	TRBJ1-2	CASRRDRDYGYTF	TGTGCCAGCAGGAGGGACAGGGACTATGGCTACACCTTC
-	TRBV20-1	few	TRBJ2-3	CSAGPITDTQYF	TGCAGTGCAGGACCCATCACAGATACGCAGTATTTT
TRBD1	TRBV20-1	-	TRBJ2-4	CSALTGHAAKNIQYF	TGCAGTGCTTTGACAGGGCATGCGGCCAAAAACATTCAGTACTTC
-	TRBV13	few	TRBJ1-6	CASRRRYNSPLHF	TGTGCCAGCAGGCGAAGGTATAATTCACCCCTCCACTTT
TRBD1	TRBV11-2	many	TRBJ2-2	CASIGQGNTGELFF	TGTGCCAGCATCGGACAGGGGAACACCGGGGAGCTGTTTTTT
TRBD2	TRBV5-1	-	TRBJ2-3	CASTGGASTDTQYF	TGCGCCAGCACGGGAGGGGCAAGCACAGATACGCAGTATTTT
TRBD1	TRBV12-3/TRBV12-4	few	TRBJ1-2	CASSFNRGEGGSF	TGTGCCAGCAGTTTCAACAGGGGGGAAGGGGGGTCCTTC
-	TRBV27	-	TRBJ2-6	CANSLGISGANVLTF	TGTGCCAACAGTTTAGGCATCTCTGGGGCCAACGTCCTGACTTTC
-	TRBV7-3	few	TRBJ2-3	CASSFLQGLTQYF	TGTGCCAGCAGCTTTTTACAGGGATTAACGCAGTATTTT
TRBD1	TRBV28	-	TRBJ2-1	CASSFPGQGADEQFF	TGTGCCAGCAGTTTCCCGGGACAGGGGGCCGATGAGCAGTTCTTC
-	TRBV20-1	-	TRBJ2-2	CSARWTLDTGELFF	TGCAGTGCTAGATGGACCCTGGACACCGGGGAGCTGTTTTTT
-	TRBV4-3	-	TRBJ1-4	CASSQKTGKLFF	TGCGCCAGCAGCCAGAAAACGGGGAAACTGTTTTTT
TRBD2	TRBV11-2	-	TRBJ2-1	CASSLEGSSGGYNEQFF	TGTGCCAGCAGCTTAGAAGGATCTAGCGGGGGTTACAATGAGCAGTTCTTC
-	TRBV18	-	TRBJ1-3	CASSTAGTGNTIYF	TGTGCCAGCTCAACGGCGGGTACCGGAAACACCATATATTTT
-	TRBV4-3	-	TRBJ1-2	CASSQEQPSHNYGYTF	TGCGCCAGCAGCCAAGAACAGCCTTCCCATAACTATGGCTACACCTTC
TRBD2	TRBV6-1	-	TRBJ2-1	CASRLTSGVYNEQFF	TGTGCCAGCAGACTGACTAGCGGGGTATACAATGAGCAGTTCTTC
TRBD2	TRBV4-2	few	TRBJ2-1	CASSQDSRGGGNEQFF	TGTGCCAGCAGCCAAGATTCGCGGGGGGGTGGCAATGAGCAGTTCTTC
-	TRBV6-5	-	TRBJ1-1	CASSYATGTEAFF	TGTGCCAGCAGTTACGCGACCGGGACTGAAGCTTTCTTT
TRBD2	TRBV6-5	-	TRBJ2-2	CASSYTDWRGGPGELFF	TGTGCCAGCAGTTACACCGACTGGCGGGGGGGCCCCGGGGAGCTGTTTTTT